Each of the 12 T cell receptor beta chains below was sequenced from the same sample in a study of blood T cell repertoires in COVID-19. Data came from immunoSEQ multiplex PCR; TCRdb stores just in-frame clones and leaves some out. This sample has about 200,000 clones, with about 85% found just once. Sequences were obtained from peripheral blood. All receptors come from a woman of 80 years or more with acute or convalescent COVID-19.

The rearrangement joins TRBV6-5 to TRBJ1-4; 7 positions match TRBD1. After removal of 6 bases from V and 6 bases from J, the junction contained 10 bases not matched to a gene. Germline CDR1 and CDR2: MNHEY and SVGAGI. This CDR3 region has 15 residues. This chain's CDR3 is CASSAHEGGYEKLFF. The CDR3 nucleotides are TGTGCCAGCAGCGCCCATGAAGGGGGCTATGAAAAACTGTTTTTT.

This clone showed up just a few times. The chain uses TRBV13 and TRBJ1-3, with D tentatively TRBD1 (6 bases). CDR3 length: 13 residues. Germline CDR1 reads PRHDT; CDR2 reads FYEKMQ (reference sequence). The ends were cut back, 6 bases at V and 4 bases at J, with 10 bases in the middle. CDR3 sequence reads: CASRGTIGNTIYF. The CDR3, as DNA: TGTGCCAGCAGGGGGACAATCGGAAACACCATATATTTT.

In this sample, this clone turned up once. The gene calls are TRBV6-4 and TRBJ1-2, with 7 bases that match TRBD1. This CDR3 has 14 residues. Germline-derived CDR1 and CDR2 are MRHNA and SNTAGT. J lost 3 bases, V lost 6 bases, and 7 bases had no gene match. The CDR3 loop reads CASSPTGFDYGYTF. The CDR3 DNA reads TGTGCCAGCAGCCCGACAGGGTTTGACTATGGCTACACCTTC.

The chain carries TRBV6-2 or TRBV6-3 and TRBJ2-5; 15 bases are a match to TRBD2. With 4 bases clipped from V and 1 base from J, the junction kept 4 bases outside the gene matches. There are 17 residues in the CDR3. CDR1 is MNHEY and CDR2 is SVGEGT in the germline V gene. The CDR3 is CASSFPGLAGGQETQYF. DNA for the CDR3: TGTGCCAGCAGTTTTCCGGGACTAGCGGGAGGCCAAGAGACCCAGTACTTC.

This clone was observed once. The gene calls are TRBV18 and TRBJ2-1; D not certain. The V gene's germline CDR1 is KGHSH and CDR2 LQKENI. The CDR3 loop spans 14 amino acids. The V and J ends lost 2 bases and 9 bases respectively, with 14 bases between them. The CDR3 here is CASSPNFAVSEQFF. CDR3 DNA sequence: TGTGCCAGCTCACCAAACTTCGCGGTTAGTGAGCAGTTCTTC.

V gene TRBV3-1 (or the pseudogene TRBV3-2) combines with J gene TRBJ1-2; possible D gene TRBD1, 6 bases. This CDR3 comprises 17 residues. The germline V gene encodes CDR1 LGHDT and CDR2 YNNKEL (reference sequence). The V and J ends lost 4 bases and 0 bases respectively, with 18 bases between them. CDR3 in DNA: TGTGCCAGCAGCCTACTCGGGACACGGTGGGCTAACTATGGCTACACCTTC. Translating gives CASSLLGTRWANYGYTF.

The genes are TRBV6-5 and TRBJ1-1; D unresolved. The V and J ends lost 4 bases and 1 base respectively, with 13 bases between them. From germline, CDR1 is MNHEY and CDR2 SVGAGI. The CDR3 runs to 15 residues. CDR3 nucleotide sequence: TGTGCCAGCAGTTGGGCGGGAGGCGCGAACACTGAAGCTTTCTTT. Its protein product is CASSWAGGANTEAFF.

V usage is TRBV6-5 and J usage is TRBJ2-7; 8 bases fit TRBD2. The CDR3 sequence is 15 residues long. The germline V gene encodes CDR1 MNHEY and CDR2 SVGAGI. V shed 4 bases, J shed 1 base, and the junction held 6 bases outside the gene matches. CDR3 bases: TGTGCCAGCAGTTTTAGCGGGACACCTTCCTACGAGCAGTACTTC. It encodes CASSFSGTPSYEQYF.

This clone was detected only once. The V call is TRBV7-2, the J call TRBJ1-5, with 7 nucleotides matching TRBD1. The CDR3 loop spans 16 amino acids. The germline V gene encodes CDR1 SGHTA and CDR2 FQGNSA. V shed 0 bases and J 4 bases; nucleotides not matched to a gene: 6. The CDR3 nucleotides are TGTGCCAGCAGCTTAGCCCCGACAGGGTATAATCAGCCCCAGCATTTT. It encodes CASSLAPTGYNQPQHF.

The chain is built from TRBV5-1 and TRBJ2-2; TRBD1 aligns across 7 bases. This CDR3 contains 14 residues. The germline V gene has CDR1 SGHRS and CDR2 YFSETQ. J lost 6 bases, V lost 3 bases, and 5 bases had no gene match. The CDR3 region is CASSSGTDAGELFF. DNA for the CDR3: TGCGCCAGCAGCTCCGGGACAGACGCCGGGGAGCTGTTTTTT.

This chain joins TRBV5-6 and TRBJ1-2, with 9 bases matching TRBD1. Germline assignment: CDR1 SGHDT and CDR2 YYEEEE. J gave up 3 bases and V 4 bases, and 7 bases lay outside the gene matches. The CDR3 extends over 15 amino acids. The CDR3 region is CASSLRDRADYGYTF. CDR3 DNA sequence: TGTGCCAGCAGCCTTAGGGACAGGGCGGACTATGGCTACACCTTC.

Here the CDR3 reads CASSYRLPGTDTQYF. Here the CDR3 DNA reads TGTGCCAGCAGTTACCGTCTCCCTGGCACAGATACGCAGTATTTT. The chain is built from TRBV6-5 and TRBJ2-3; D gene uncertain. The V and J ends lost 2 bases and 1 base respectively, with 10 bases between them. This CDR3 has 15 residues. The germline CDR1 and CDR2 sequences are MNHEY and SVGAGI.